The following is a T cell receptor beta chain sequence with its context. The antigen remains undetermined. This sample was included in a study of a mutant IDH1 vaccine in newly diagnosed glioma. Turning to the study itself: Mean patient age was about 40 years; approximately 60% were male and about 40% female. Earlier care involved radiotherapy, temozolomide, or both, and the majority received both. V12 occurred at week 35 and V13 at week 47.

Time point noted: week 35, safety follow-up. A single vaccine dose contained 300 ug of mutant IDH1 20-mer peptide, and topical imiquimod was used with it. Study-wide results and limits: No link was apparently found between pseudoprogression and changes in top peripheral T cell clonotypes.

Assay used: immunoSEQ multiplex PCR; TCRdb lists only in-frame clones, some missing. Counted here are about 54,000 clones, 80% to 90% occurring once; the ten biggest clones make up over 4%. This TCR was sampled from a woman aged 18-35 years with glioma. Sequenced here: PBMCs, sampled from a glioma patient whose treatment included an IDH1 peptide vaccine.

The CDR3 sequence: CASSLDGTNQPQHF. CDR3 DNA: TGTGCCAGCAGCTTGGACGGGACCAATCAGCCCCAGCATTTT. The chain is built from TRBV5-6 and TRBJ1-5; maybe TRBD1 (5 bases). Germline V gives CDR1 SGHDT, CDR2 YYEEEE. V lost 0 bases and J 3 bases, leaving 7 bases between the germline ends. This CDR3 contains 14 residues.